Listed here are 24 T cell receptor beta chains from one sample, sequenced in a study of sequential checkpoint blockade in melanoma (dated by TCRdb to about 2019). The protocol used for the library was the immunoSEQ multiplex PCR assay. TCRdb limited this immuneACCESS table to in-frame rearrangements with V and J called. A share of clones is missing; checked studies link under half to unresolved V genes, and the rest is unexplained. This sample has roughly 4,200 clones in its table, and 23% of those were observed once. The ten largest clones capture around 14% of the sample. The treatment or condition label for this specimen denotes: randomized to nivolumab then ipilimumab (arm A) or the reverse (arm B). Sample: tumor tissue (inferred from file names), taken from a patient given nivolumab and ipilimumab in sequence. The receptors come from a human donor with melanoma.

This clone counts as medium-sized. This chain joins TRBV11-3 and TRBJ2-1, with a tentative D call TRBD2 (6 bases). The CDR3 runs 16 residues. Germline values: CDR1 SGHNT, CDR2 YENEEA. V gave up 4 bases and J gave up 0 bases, with 13 bases separating them. The CDR3 DNA reads as TGTGCCAGCAGCTGGGGTACCGGGAGCTCCTACAATGAGCAGTTCTTC. Protein product: CASSWGTGSSYNEQFF.

This clone is categorized as medium-sized. The rearrangement joins TRBV11-3 to TRBJ1-1; no clear D gene. The V end was cut by 5 bases, the J end by 1 base, with 14 bases between. This CDR3 comprises 15 residues. Germline V gene lookup returns CDR1 SGHNT and CDR2 YENEEA. The CDR3 sequence is CASSISGPWNTEAFF. The CDR3 region has the DNA TGTGCCAGCAGCATTAGTGGTCCGTGGAACACTGAAGCTTTCTTT. The variable domain in full, completed from reference TRBV11-3 and TRBJ1-1, reads EAGVVQSPRYKIIEKKQPVAFWCNPISGHNTLYWYLQNLGQGPELLIRYENEEAVDDSQLPKDRFSAERLKGVDSTLKIQPAELGDSAVYLCASSISGPWNTEAFFGQGTRLTVV.

This clone is medium-sized (0.01 to 0.1%) by share. V and J are TRBV6-8 and TRBJ2-7; D perhaps matches TRBD1 (6 bases). V shed 4 bases and J shed 0 bases, with 16 bases lying between them. CDR3 size: 16 residues. Germline lookup yields CDR1 MNHGY and CDR2 SAAAGT. The DNA of the CDR3 is TGTGCCAGCAGTTCCCCGGACAGAGGGGGCTCCTACGAGCAGTACTTC. It codes for CASSSPDRGGSYEQYF.

The V and J genes are TRBV29-1 and TRBJ2-2; D call uncertain. Trimming shortened V by 4 bases and J by 5 bases, and 11 bases separated the two germline ends. CDR1 and CDR2 from the germline V gene are SQVTM and ANQGSEA. This CDR3 spans 13 amino acids. In nucleotides, the CDR3 is TGCAGCGTTGGCGGCAGTCGAACCGGGGAGCTGTTTTTT. It translates to CSVGGSRTGELFF.

In this sample, this clone is medium-sized. The rearrangement joins TRBV6-8 to TRBJ2-5; maybe TRBD1 (5 bases). CDR1 and CDR2 from the germline V gene are MNHGY and SAAAGT. The ends were cut back, 2 bases at V and 4 bases at J, with 20 bases in the middle. This CDR3 has 17 amino acids. The CDR3 is CASSYRDSRTPGETQYF. CDR3 nucleotides: TGTGCCAGCAGTTACCGTGACAGTCGGACGCCGGGAGAGACCCAGTACTTC.

The gene calls are TRBV6-8 and TRBJ2-5, with D unresolved. The CDR3 has 15 amino acids. V was cut by 2 bases and J by 5 bases, with 15 bases left in between. CDR1 is MNHGY, CDR2 SAAAGT, per germline. The CDR3 region is CASSYVGWAGETQYF. CDR3 nucleotide sequence: TGTGCCAGCAGTTACGTCGGGTGGGCTGGGGAGACCCAGTACTTC.

This rearrangement joins TRBV9 to TRBJ2-7; 12 bases agree with TRBD2. CDR3 length: 16 residues. Germline assignment: CDR1 SGDLS and CDR2 YYNGEE. J lost 0 bases, V lost 4 bases, and 5 bases had no gene match. The CDR3 region is CASSTPLAGGSYEQYF. For the CDR3, the DNA is TGTGCCAGCAGCACCCCACTAGCGGGGGGCTCCTACGAGCAGTACTTC.

This clone was seen at least ten times. The rearrangement uses TRBV11-3 and TRBJ1-2; D is possibly TRBD1 (6 bases). This CDR3 has 16 residues. Germline V CDR1 and CDR2: SGHNT, YENEEA. V lost 1 base and J lost 4, with 16 bases in between. In nucleotides, the CDR3 is TGTGCCAGCAGCTTAGGGGGGGCACAGGCAGGCTATGGCTACACCTTC. This sequence encodes CASSLGGAQAGYGYTF.

By share, this clone ranks as medium-sized. The chain is built from TRBV19 and TRBJ2-1; D perhaps matches TRBD2 (6 bases). V lost 6 bases and J 6 bases, leaving 12 bases between the germline ends. The CDR3 has 13 residues. Germline CDR1 LNHDA, CDR2 SQIVND (reference sequence). CDR3 loop: CASRAYSGNEQFF. The CDR3 nucleotides read TGTGCCAGTAGGGCTTATAGCGGCAATGAGCAGTTCTTC.

This clone was seen more than once but under ten times. The chain recombines TRBV19 with TRBJ2-7; D not certain. CDR1 is LNHDA and CDR2 is SQIVND in the germline V gene (reference sequence). Trimming pared 4 bases from V and 3 bases from J, leaving 16 bases between. CDR3 length equals 15 residues. The CDR3 DNA reads as TGTGCCAGTAGTAGAACGGCGGCAGACGGCTACGAGCAGTACTTC. This encodes CASSRTAADGYEQYF.

The chain has TRBV12-5 and TRBJ2-3, with 7 bases matching TRBD2. This CDR3 comprises 15 residues. Germline CDR1 LGHNT, CDR2 FRNRAP. The ends lost 2 bases at V and 0 bases at J; junction bases unmatched: 2. The CDR3 DNA reads TGTGCTAGTGGTTTGTCCGGGGGGAGCACAGATACGCAGTATTTT. Its translation: CASGLSGGSTDTQYF.

J is TRBJ1-1 and V is TRBV19; D is unclear. Trimming cost V 8 bases and J 2 bases, with 12 bases left between them. Germline CDR1 reads LNHDA; CDR2 reads SQIVND (reference sequence). The CDR3 contains 13 residues. Here the CDR3 DNA reads TGTGCCAGTCACAGAGGTCACAACACTGAAGCTTTCTTT. Protein: CASHRGHNTEAFF. Filled out from reference TRBV19 and TRBJ1-1, the complete variable domain reads DGGITQSPKYLFRKEGQNVTLSCEQNLNHDAMYWYRQDPGQGLRLIYYSQIVNDFQKGDIAEGYSVSREKKESFPLTVTSAQKNPTAFYLCASHRGHNTEAFFGQGTRLTVV.

This chain links TRBV6-8 with TRBJ1-1; D unresolved. The CDR3 extends over 15 amino acids. Trimming removed 7 bases at V and 1 base at J, with 16 bases between. Germline loops: CDR1 MNHGY, CDR2 SAAAGT. CDR3 protein: CASTLIGLRNTEAFF. DNA of the CDR3: TGTGCCAGCACCCTTATAGGGTTACGGAACACTGAAGCTTTCTTT.

The genes are TRBV18 and TRBJ1-1, with D possibly being TRBD1 (5 bases). Trimming removed 6 bases from V and 4 bases from J, with 15 bases in between. The CDR3 contains 14 residues. Germline CDR1 reads KGHSH; CDR2 reads LQKENI. In DNA form, the CDR3 reads TGTGCCAGCTCCGAGTTTCCAGGGTCCACTGAAGCTTTCTTT. Protein product: CASSEFPGSTEAFF.

This clone is judged medium-sized. This chain links TRBV6-8 with TRBJ1-4, with D possibly matching TRBD1 (5 bases). CDR1 is MNHGY, CDR2 SAAAGT, per germline. The CDR3 is made up of 14 amino acids. Trimming took 10 bases from V and 5 from J, leaving 17 bases between them. The CDR3 sequence: CAISSSGGNEKLFF. In DNA, the CDR3 is TGTGCCATCAGCTCCTCTGGGGGGAATGAAAAACTGTTTTTT.

This clone is deemed medium-sized. The genes are TRBV6-8 and TRBJ2-6; 8 positions match TRBD1. Per germline, CDR1 MNHGY and CDR2 SAAAGT. This CDR3 is built from 18 residues. Trimming took 6 bases from V and 0 from J; bases not matched to a gene: 10. The CDR3 sequence: CASSIRQGLSSGANVLTF. In DNA, the CDR3 is TGTGCCAGCAGCATAAGACAGGGGCTCAGCTCTGGGGCCAACGTCCTGACTTTC.

Sample share makes this clone medium-sized. The chain employs TRBV11-3 and TRBJ1-1, with D unclear. CDR1 SGHNT and CDR2 YENEEA come from the germline V gene. V gave up 3 bases and J gave up 5 bases, with 16 bases separating them. The CDR3 has 15 amino acids. The CDR3 loop is CASSFPREGWTEAFF. CDR3 bases: TGTGCCAGCAGCTTCCCCCGGGAGGGTTGGACTGAAGCTTTCTTT.

The sample holds a few counts of this clone. The V gene is TRBV11-3, the J gene TRBJ2-7; D possibly corresponds to TRBD2 (5 bases). CDR1 SGHNT and CDR2 YENEEA come from the germline V gene. The CDR3 extends over 14 amino acids. With 7 bases removed from V and 7 bases from J, the gap between germline ends came to 20 bases. CDR3 sequence (DNA): TGTGCCAGCACCAATACGGCGGCGGGTAGGGAGCAGTACTTC. Amino acid sequence: CASTNTAAGREQYF.

In this sample, this clone is medium-sized. This chain uses TRBV11-3 with TRBJ2-5; 10 bases agree with TRBD2. Unmatched junction bases numbered 6, after V lost 0 bases and J lost 5 bases. The length of the CDR3 is 16 residues. Germline loops: CDR1 SGHNT, CDR2 YENEEA. For the CDR3, the DNA is TGTGCCAGCAGCTTAGATCCACTAGCGGGAATGGAGACCCAGTACTTC. Translating gives CASSLDPLAGMETQYF.

The chain recombines TRBV29-1 with TRBJ1-1, with D unclear. CDR3 length: 14 residues. Trimming cost V 6 bases and J 1 base, with 15 bases left between them. The germline V gene encodes CDR1 SQVTM and CDR2 ANQGSEA. CDR3 sequence: CSVDRLRRNTEAFF. In DNA, the CDR3 is TGCAGCGTGGACCGATTAAGGCGGAACACTGAAGCTTTCTTT. Full variable domain (outside the CDR3, taken from reference TRBV29-1 and TRBJ1-1): SAVISQKPSRDICQRGTSLTIQCQVDSQVTMMFWYRQQPGQSLTLIATANQGSEATYESGFVIDKFPISRPNLTFSTLTVSNMSPEDSSIYLCSVDRLRRNTEAFFGQGTRLTVV.

This clone is medium-sized (0.01 to 0.1%) by share. This chain uses TRBV9 with TRBJ1-4; no clear D gene. Per the germline V gene, CDR1 is SGDLS and CDR2 is YYNGEE. Trimming stripped 0 bases from V and 3 bases from J, with 9 bases between. The CDR3 consists of 15 residues. The CDR3 loop reads CASSVDEQSNEKLFF. Written as DNA, the CDR3 is TGTGCCAGCAGCGTAGATGAGCAGTCTAATGAAAAACTGTTTTTT.

This clone was detected ten times or more. J is TRBJ2-7 and V is TRBV11-3; D uncertain. Trimming stripped 3 bases from V and 0 bases from J, with 9 bases between. This CDR3 has 14 residues. CDR1 is SGHNT and CDR2 is YENEEA in the germline V gene. The CDR3 nucleotides read TGTGCCAGCAGCTTGGCCCGTGCCTCCTACGAGCAGTACTTC. Protein product: CASSLARASYEQYF. Together with reference TRBV11-3 and TRBJ2-7, the CDR3 gives the full variable domain: EAGVVQSPRYKIIEKKQPVAFWCNPISGHNTLYWYLQNLGQGPELLIRYENEEAVDDSQLPKDRFSAERLKGVDSTLKIQPAELGDSAVYLCASSLARASYEQYFGPGTRLTVT.

This clone was counted many times. This chain links TRBV11-3 with TRBJ2-5; TRBD2 aligns across 13 bases. The CDR3 sequence is 16 residues long. In germline, CDR1 is SGHNT, CDR2 YENEEA. V shed 1 base and J 5 bases; nucleotides not matched to a gene: 4. This CDR3 reads CASSLGLAGGGETQYF. CDR3 DNA sequence: TGTGCCAGCAGCTTAGGACTAGCGGGAGGCGGGGAGACCCAGTACTTC.

The rearrangement uses TRBV30 and TRBJ1-1; TRBD1 might be the D (5 bases). CDR1 is GTSNPN and CDR2 is SVGIG in the germline V gene (reference sequence). V was cut by 5 bases and J by 0 bases, with 10 bases left in between. The CDR3 has 13 residues. The CDR3 spells CAWSTGMNTEAFF. Here the CDR3 DNA reads TGTGCCTGGTCTACAGGTATGAACACTGAAGCTTTCTTT. Full variable domain (missing parts from reference TRBV30 and TRBJ1-1): SQTIHQWPATLVQPVGSPLSLECTVEGTSNPNLYWYRQAAGRGLQLLFYSVGIGQISSEVPQNLSASRPQDRQFILSSKKLLLSDSGFYLCAWSTGMNTEAFFGQGTRLTVV.